This TCR beta chain is from a study of Ad26.COV2.S vaccination and SARS-CoV-2 variants. The wider study: A participant enrolled in the COV1001 Ad26.COV2.S trial arm provided the sample. Into the muscle, Ad26.COV2.S was dosed once or twice, 56 days apart.

Per germline, CDR1 MNHEY and CDR2 SVGEGT. The CDR3 is made up of 16 amino acids. Deletions cut 0 bases from V and 0 bases from J, with 12 bases between. Produced via immunoSEQ multiplex PCR; TCRdb's table is partial and in-frame only. The sample yields around 400,000 clones, 75% to 95% seen once. Study-level points and caveats: Analyses that measured TCR breadth and depth may have underestimated total T cell responses.

Treatment denoted: roughly 18 received Ad26.COV2.S at low or high dose, single or two shots; 5 received placebo; per-sample allocation not given. It was on day 63 after the first vaccine or placebo injection that samples were taken. Boston hosted the donor, who was an adult aged 18-55 years. As for this clone: The antigen is undetermined.

The chain couples TRBV6-2 or TRBV6-3 to TRBJ2-7; D is ambiguous. The receptor was isolated from a person aged 18-65 years who received the Ad26.COV2.S COVID-19 vaccine or a placebo. This sample comprised peripheral blood, obtained in a trial of Ad26.COV2.S vaccine versus placebo. Written as DNA, the CDR3 is TGTGCCAGCAGTTACTCAAGGATGCTCTTCTCCTACGAGCAGTACTTC. Its protein is CASSYSRMLFSYEQYF.